This T cell receptor beta chain originates from a study of cytomegalovirus exposure and HLA in healthy donors (dated by TCRdb to about 2017). Turning to the overall study: A later analysis indicated that the 120 or so validation repertoires were generated on the platform also employed for the 666 repertoires of the first cohort. The study was designed to test whether signatures of past pathogen exposure could be identified by cataloging public T cell receptors. Besides the first cohort of under 700 subjects, a separate validation cohort made up of 95 to 150 different subjects was used. The study combined high-throughput TCR immunosequencing, statistical association of individual TCRs with disease status, and machine learning to predict cytomegalovirus infection status. Beyond this particular receptor, the publication reports: Most TCR sequences were observed very rarely across donors, whereas some public TCRs were present in many individuals. The classifier was reported to diagnose cytomegalovirus status with high specificity and sensitivity in both the original cohort and the validation cohort. A later analysis found that TCRs clustered in the first cohort also tended to co-occur in the 130 or so validation repertoires, with 94% of cluster scores above 0. The study gave a list of some 150 TCR beta chains associated with cytomegalovirus. In vitro tests confirmed that three of the cytomegalovirus-associated TCR beta chains recognize cytomegalovirus antigens. A later analysis had no HLA typing for the validation cohort, so co-occurrence there was scored across all 120 repertoires. It was suggested by the authors that the approach could potentially be generalized to other disease states and immunological phenotypes.

This clone occurred a few times. This receptor's antigen is unknown. The sample holds no much larger clone one base away, and base qualities are not on file. Donors formed part of the validation cohort, which comprised 120 subjects and was distinct from the first cohort of 670 or so subjects. The library was prepared using the immunoSEQ multiplex PCR assay. The authors' analysis ran thus. A statistical classification framework was developed to diagnose cytomegalovirus status using the catalog of TCR beta chain sequences. TCRdb retrieved this table from immuneACCESS and kept in-frame rearrangements only. Not all clones are present; in checked studies, unresolved V genes account for under half, and no reason is known for the remainder. That table supplies the V and J calls and clone size; D and trimming were determined from the DNA. For this sample the table gives about 130,000 clones, of which 89% were detected only once. The ten largest clones add up to 2% of the sample.

Counted from cysteine to phenylalanine, this CDR3 has 16 amino acids. The sequence is cut down to CDR3 DNA, 48 bases in frame from base 1. Trimming removed 0 bases from V and 3 bases from J; the gene matches leave 6 bases unexplained. The germline V gene provides CDR1 SGHRS and CDR2 YFSETQ. The sequence was obtained from a young woman in good health and CMV-seronegative. The chain couples TRBV5-1 to TRBJ2-3, with 8 bases matching TRBD2. Material: PBMCs. The base sequence is TGCGCCAGCAGCTTGGTTGAGCGGGAGTGGACAGATACGCAGTATTTT. Its protein reads: CASSLVEREWTDTQYF.